This passage covers 22 T cell receptor beta chains from one sample sequenced in a study of T cell responses to AZD1222 COVID-19 vaccine (dated by TCRdb to the early 2020s). Receptors were amplified or captured by the immunoSEQ multiplex PCR assay. This immuneACCESS table, as held by TCRdb, lists in-frame sequences with V and J called but not all clones. Of the missing ones, under half trace to an unresolved V gene in checked studies; the others have no known cause. For this sample the table gives 250,000 to 300,000 clones, of which almost 95% were detected only once. The biggest ten clones account for about 0.5% of the sample. According to the study, the label for this sample's time point signals: about 28 days (+/-7) after the second vaccine dose. The material was peripheral blood, obtained 28 days after the second AZD1222 dose. These receptors originate from an adult who received the AZD1222 COVID-19 vaccine.

The rearrangement links TRBV19 to TRBJ1-2; 8 positions match TRBD1. Germline CDR1 LNHDA, CDR2 SQIVND (reference sequence). This CDR3 spans 15 amino acids. Trimming removed 5 bases from V and 6 bases from J; junction bases left unmatched: 11. CDR3 nucleotides: TGTGCCAGTAGTTCGACCGGACAGGGTGGTAATGGCTACACCTTC. Its protein product is CASSSTGQGGNGYTF.

This chain connects TRBV4-2 to TRBJ2-1; 9 bases fit TRBD2. V shed 1 base, J shed 8 bases, and the junction held 3 bases outside the gene matches. The CDR3 length is 14 residues. Per the germline V gene, CDR1 is LGHNA and CDR2 is YNFKEQ. As DNA, the CDR3 is TGTGCCAGCAGCCAAGTTAGCGGGAGTTATGAGCAGTTCTTC. Protein product: CASSQVSGSYEQFF.

The CDR3 sequence: CASSPKAQGGYTF. DNA of the CDR3: TGTGCCAGCAGTCCGAAGGCCCAGGGAGGCTACACCTTC. The rearrangement links TRBV12-3 or TRBV12-4 to TRBJ1-2; a weak D match, TRBD1 (5 bases). Trimming cost V 5 bases and J 8 bases, with 15 bases left between them. CDR3 length: 13 residues.

V and J are TRBV5-4 and TRBJ1-1; TRBD1 matches at 10 bases. The junction had 10 bases not matched to a gene; V was cut back by 5 bases and J by 6 bases. The germline gives CDR1 SGHNT, CDR2 YYREEE (reference sequence). This CDR3 has 15 residues. CDR3 coding DNA: TGTGCCAGCAGGCATCAGACAGGGGGCTTTTCTGAAGCTTTCTTT. Its protein product is CASRHQTGGFSEAFF.

The chain is built from TRBV5-5 and TRBJ1-1; weak D call: TRBD1 (5 bases). With 3 bases removed from V and 1 base from J, the gap between germline ends came to 10 bases. The CDR3 totals 14 residues. CDR1 is SGHKS and CDR2 is YYEKEE in the germline V gene (reference sequence). The CDR3 is CASSWSQGNTEAFF. The DNA for the CDR3 is TGTGCCAGCAGCTGGAGTCAGGGGAACACTGAAGCTTTCTTT. The full variable domain, with the rest looked up from reference TRBV5-5 and TRBJ1-1, is DAGVTQSPTHLIKTRGQQVTLRCSPISGHKSVSWYQQVLGQGPQFIFQYYEKEERGRGNFPDRFSARQFPNYSSELNVNALLLGDSALYLCASSWSQGNTEAFFGQGTRLTVV.

The chain has TRBV28 and TRBJ1-2, with D possibly being TRBD1 (5 bases). The CDR3 totals 15 residues. Germline CDR1 and CDR2: MDHEN and SYDVKM. V shed 6 bases and J shed 4 bases, with 18 bases lying between them. The CDR3 DNA sequence: TGTGCCAGCAGGACCTCCCCGGGACTGATCTATGGCTACACCTTC. It yields the protein CASRTSPGLIYGYTF.

This clone was observed a handful of times. The chain employs TRBV7-8 and TRBJ2-5, with 10 bases lining up with TRBD1. The CDR3 sequence is 15 residues long. CDR1 is SGHVS and CDR2 is FQNEAQ in the germline V gene. Trimming took 5 bases from V and 5 from J; bases not matched to a gene: 8. CDR3 sequence: CASSIRQGAGETQYF. As DNA, the CDR3 is TGTGCCAGCAGCATCAGACAGGGGGCTGGGGAGACCCAGTACTTC. Full variable domain (outside the CDR3, taken from reference TRBV7-8 and TRBJ2-5): GAGVSQSPRYKVAKRGQDVALRCDPISGHVSLFWYQQALGQGPEFLTYFQNEAQLDKSGLPSDRFFAERPEGSVSTLKIQRTQQEDSAVYLCASSIRQGAGETQYFGPGTRLLVL.

A note on this clone: This CDR3 is also generated by other DNA sequences in the sample. This chain joins TRBV5-6 and TRBJ2-7; no definite D call. Trimming cost V 4 bases and J 4 bases, with 9 bases left between them. This CDR3 contains 12 residues. Per the germline V gene, CDR1 is SGHDT and CDR2 is YYEEEE. The CDR3 loop reads CASSLGRYEQYF. As DNA, the CDR3 is TGTGCCAGCAGCCTCGGACGGTACGAGCAGTACTTC.

This chain joins TRBV27 and TRBJ2-3; the match to TRBD2 covers 8 bases. The ends lost 1 base at V and 3 bases at J; junction bases unmatched: 3. Germline values: CDR1 MNHEY, CDR2 SMNVEV (reference sequence). CDR3 length equals 15 residues. CDR3 DNA: TGTGCCAGCAGTTTATTCGGGAGGGGGACAGATACGCAGTATTTT. Translation gives CASSLFGRGTDTQYF.

This chain joins TRBV4-2 and TRBJ2-7, with 8 bases aligning to TRBD2. This CDR3 spans 15 amino acids. CDR1 and CDR2 from the germline V gene are LGHNA and YNFKEQ. With V trimmed by 0 bases and J by 3 bases, 4 bases remained unmatched. CDR3 protein: CASSQDLAGGYEQYF. The CDR3, as DNA: TGTGCCAGCAGCCAAGATCTTGCGGGAGGCTACGAGCAGTACTTC.

This chain joins TRBV27 and TRBJ2-7, with TRBD2 identical over 8 bases. Trimming at V came to 4 bases and at J to 7 bases, leaving 12 bases not matched to a gene. Per germline, CDR1 MNHEY and CDR2 SMNVEV (reference sequence). The CDR3 length is 15 residues. The CDR3 loop is CASSSLGAGVYEQYF. DNA for the CDR3: TGTGCCAGCAGTTCCCTTGGAGCGGGAGTGTATGAGCAGTACTTC.

The chain uses TRBV18 and TRBJ1-1, with TRBD1 identical over 7 bases. Germline-derived CDR1 and CDR2 are KGHSH and LQKENI. V was pared by 8 bases and J by 3 bases, with 6 bases of the junction left unmatched. This CDR3 has 13 amino acids. This CDR3 is CASAWDRDTEAFF. CDR3 coding DNA: TGTGCCAGCGCCTGGGACAGAGACACTGAAGCTTTCTTT.

The rearrangement links TRBV13 to TRBJ1-5; D unresolved. Trimming took off 5 bases at V and 4 bases at J, with 6 bases between the two ends. The germline V gene has CDR1 PRHDT and CDR2 FYEKMQ (reference sequence). The CDR3 runs to 12 residues. DNA of the CDR3: TGTGCCAGCAGCCTCGGTAATCAGCCCCAGCATTTT. As protein: CASSLGNQPQHF.

The chain has TRBV5-1 and TRBJ1-1; tentative D call: TRBD1 (5 bases). Looked up from germline, CDR1 is SGHRS and CDR2 is YFSETQ. This CDR3 spans 15 amino acids. Trimming stripped 4 bases from V and 5 bases from J, with 18 bases between. In DNA, the CDR3 is TGCGCCAGCAGCCCGGGGGAGGCCGCGGGGACTGAAGCTTTCTTT. Protein sequence: CASSPGEAAGTEAFF.

J is TRBJ2-6 and V is TRBV5-6; 9 bases are shared with TRBD1. Trimming at V came to 4 bases and at J to 0 bases, leaving 8 bases not matched to a gene. The CDR3 contains 18 residues. Per germline, CDR1 SGHDT and CDR2 YYEEEE. DNA for the CDR3: TGTGCCAGCAGCCCCTGGACAGGGGATAGCTCTGGGGCCAACGTCCTGACTTTC. Its translation: CASSPWTGDSSGANVLTF.

The CDR3 loop reads CASSYSTGVNTEAFF. DNA for the CDR3: TGTGCCAGCAGTTACTCGACAGGGGTGAACACTGAAGCTTTCTTT. The V gene is TRBV6-5, the J gene TRBJ1-1, with TRBD1 identical over 8 bases. Germline V lookup: CDR1 MNHEY, CDR2 SVGAGI. V lost 0 bases and J lost 0; bases outside the gene matches: 0. CDR3 length: 15 residues.

The chain joins TRBV2 to TRBJ1-5; TRBD1 aligns across 7 bases. Losses at the gene ends were 6 bases for V and 6 bases for J; bases not matched to a gene: 8. Germline V gene data show CDR1 as SNHLY and CDR2 as FYNNEI. The CDR3 is 14 residues long. The CDR3 here is CASRGDSLIQPQHF. As DNA, the CDR3 is TGTGCCAGCAGGGGGGACAGCCTTATTCAGCCCCAGCATTTT.

The rearrangement joins TRBV2 to TRBJ2-7; the match to TRBD1 covers 7 bases. After removal of 4 bases from V and 1 base from J, the junction contained 4 bases not matched to a gene. This CDR3 has 14 amino acids. From germline, CDR1 is SNHLY and CDR2 FYNNEI. This chain's CDR3 is CASSVGRGSYEQYF. The CDR3 DNA reads TGTGCCAGCAGTGTTGGCAGGGGGTCCTACGAGCAGTACTTC.

The rearrangement uses TRBV5-1 and TRBJ2-6, with no clear D. The CDR3 totals 17 residues. Trimming stripped 3 bases from V and 4 bases from J, with 17 bases between. CDR1 and CDR2 (germline): SGHRS, YFSETQ. CDR3: CASSSPTLSRGANVLTF. In DNA, the CDR3 is TGCGCCAGCAGCTCCCCGACCCTTAGCCGGGGGGCCAACGTCCTGACTTTC.

CDR3 nucleotide sequence: TGTGCCACTCTAAGCCTAGACAGTCAGACCTACAATGAGCAGTTCTTC. It translates to CATLSLDSQTYNEQFF. The V gene is TRBV19, the J gene TRBJ2-1; D might be TRBD1 (5 bases). The CDR3 is 16 residues long. The V gene's germline CDR1 is LNHDA and CDR2 SQIVND (reference sequence). V was clipped by 10 bases and J by 2 bases, with 21 bases between them.

CDR3 amino acids: CASSKTIRGFEQYF. The CDR3, as DNA: TGTGCCAGCAGTAAAACCATAAGGGGGTTCGAGCAGTACTTC. The rearrangement links TRBV2 to TRBJ2-7, with D tentatively TRBD1 (6 bases). Looked up from germline, CDR1 is SNHLY and CDR2 is FYNNEI. This CDR3 region has 14 residues. Deletions cut 5 bases from V and 6 bases from J, with 17 bases between. Full variable domain (outside the CDR3, taken from reference TRBV2 and TRBJ2-7): EPEVTQTPSHQVTQMGQEVILRCVPISNHLYFYWYRQILGQKVEFLVSFYNNEISEKSEIFDDQFSVERPDGSNFTLKIRSTKLEDSAMYFCASSKTIRGFEQYFGPGTRLTVT.

The chain recombines TRBV6-2 or TRBV6-3 with TRBJ1-2; 10 bases align to TRBD1. Germline V gene data show CDR1 as MNHEY and CDR2 as SVGEGT. This CDR3 comprises 15 residues. Germline trimming cut 5 bases from V and 8 bases from J; bases unmatched to any gene: 11. The CDR3 is CASSGWPGQGFGYTF. CDR3 coding DNA: TGTGCCAGCAGTGGGTGGCCGGGACAGGGGTTCGGCTACACCTTC.